One and the same sample provided the 21 T cell receptor beta chains below, sequenced in a study of blood T cell repertoires in COVID-19. The data were produced by immunoSEQ multiplex PCR, yet TCRdb's version contains in-frame clones alone and is incomplete. The sample has about 160,000 clones, over 65% seen once. What was sequenced was peripheral blood. All receptors derive from a man between 60 and 75 years old with acute or convalescent COVID-19.

The chain has TRBV6-6 and TRBJ1-5, with 7 bases that match TRBD1. V gave up 5 bases and J gave up 5 bases; unmatched junction bases: 6. CDR3 size: 14 residues. In germline, CDR1 is MNHNY, CDR2 SVGAGI (reference sequence). DNA of the CDR3: TGTGCCAGCAGTGACAGGGACCTTGATCAGCCCCAGCATTTT. This gives the protein CASSDRDLDQPQHF.

J is TRBJ1-1 and V is TRBV3-1 (or the pseudogene TRBV3-2); D not certain. Germline loops: CDR1 LGHDT, CDR2 YNNKEL (reference sequence). Trimming shortened V by 1 base and J by 0 bases, and 3 bases separated the two germline ends. The CDR3 is 13 residues long. The CDR3 spells CASSQAMNTEAFF. CDR3 sequence (DNA): TGTGCCAGCAGCCAAGCCATGAACACTGAAGCTTTCTTT.

The V gene is TRBV2, the J gene TRBJ2-5; 8 bases are shared with TRBD2. Germline V CDR1 and CDR2: SNHLY, FYNNEI. J was trimmed by 1 base and V by 6 bases; bases with no gene match: 13. This CDR3 contains 17 residues. CDR3 nucleotides: TGTGCCAGCAGCCCGGGGAGTTGGCGGGGGGCCCAAGAGACCCAGTACTTC. Protein sequence: CASSPGSWRGAQETQYF.

The table lists this clone with a few counts. V usage is TRBV27 and J usage is TRBJ2-5, with D perhaps matching TRBD2 (5 bases). The V end lost 6 bases, the J end lost 5 bases, and 13 bases lay between the germline ends. The germline CDR1 and CDR2 sequences are MNHEY and SMNVEV (reference sequence). The CDR3 totals 13 residues. The CDR3: CASSRRGMETQYF. Here the CDR3 DNA reads TGTGCCAGCAGCCGGCGAGGGATGGAGACCCAGTACTTC.

The chain links TRBV25-1 to TRBJ1-2; D ambiguous. CDR1 is MGHDK and CDR2 is SYGVNS in the germline V gene. The ends were cut back, 2 bases at V and 1 base at J, with 5 bases in the middle. This CDR3 spans 13 amino acids. The CDR3, as DNA: TGTGCCAGCAGTGAAGCCAGTAACTATGGCTACACCTTC. Its translation: CASSEASNYGYTF.

The chain couples TRBV27 to TRBJ1-6; 7 bases fit TRBD1. Germline V CDR1 and CDR2: MNHEY, SMNVEV (reference sequence). Germline trimming cut 2 bases from V and 7 bases from J; bases unmatched to any gene: 2. The CDR3 is made up of 14 amino acids. CDR3 region: CASSLQTGNSPLHF. The CDR3 region has the DNA TGTGCCAGCAGTTTACAGACAGGGAATTCACCCCTCCACTTT.

V gene TRBV7-9 combines with J gene TRBJ1-1; D is unresolved. CDR3 length equals 12 residues. Germline CDR1 reads SEHNR; CDR2 reads FQNEAQ (reference sequence). V lost 5 bases and J 4 bases, leaving 8 bases between the germline ends. CDR3 sequence (DNA): TGTGCCAGCAGCAACAGAGTCACTGAAGCTTTCTTT. Its protein product is CASSNRVTEAFF.

The V gene is TRBV9, the J gene TRBJ1-2; the match to TRBD1 covers 7 bases. J gave up 10 bases and V 0 bases, and 9 bases lay outside the gene matches. This CDR3 is built from 14 residues. Germline loops: CDR1 SGDLS, CDR2 YYNGEE. In nucleotides, the CDR3 is TGTGCCAGCAGCGTAGGTCAGGGGGGTCTTGACTACACCTTC. Translating it yields CASSVGQGGLDYTF.

This chain uses TRBV29-1 with TRBJ1-1; possible D gene TRBD1, 5 bases. Per the germline V gene, CDR1 is SQVTM and CDR2 is ANQGSEA. The V end was cut by 7 bases, the J end by 3 bases, with 15 bases between. The CDR3 runs to 13 residues. The CDR3 loop is CSGSTRGDTEAFF. The CDR3 coding sequence is TGCAGCGGGAGCACACGGGGGGACACTGAAGCTTTCTTT.

This clone was picked up a small number of times. The V call is TRBV9, the J call TRBJ2-1; 10 nucleotides match TRBD2. CDR1 is SGDLS and CDR2 is YYNGEE in the germline V gene. V lost 3 bases to trimming and J lost 8 bases; unmatched junction nucleotides: 8. The CDR3 consists of 15 residues. As DNA, the CDR3 is TGTGCCAGCAGCGCCATCAGCGGGGGGGCCTATGAGCAGTTCTTC. It specifies CASSAISGGAYEQFF.

This rearrangement joins TRBV10-3 to TRBJ1-1; TRBD1 is a possible D gene (5 bases). Trimming removed 1 base at V and 7 bases at J, with 10 bases between. This CDR3 is built from 13 residues. Per germline, CDR1 ENHRY and CDR2 SYGVKD. The CDR3 loop is CAISEWGGVEAFF. CDR3 in DNA: TGTGCCATCAGTGAGTGGGGCGGGGTTGAAGCTTTCTTT.

V gene TRBV19 combines with J gene TRBJ2-6, with 7 bases lining up with TRBD2. V was pared by 6 bases and J by 2 bases, with 7 bases of the junction left unmatched. The CDR3 has 16 residues. CDR1 is LNHDA, CDR2 SQIVND, per germline (reference sequence). The CDR3 loop is CASSPGGGAGANVLTF. The CDR3 DNA reads as TGTGCCAGTAGCCCGGGCGGGGGAGCTGGGGCCAACGTCCTGACTTTC.

The chain's CDR3 is CARARGGSSNQPQHF. CDR3 bases: TGTGCCAGGGCCCGGGGGGGATCAAGCAATCAGCCCCAGCATTTT. The chain has TRBV2 and TRBJ1-5; tentatively, D is TRBD1 (5 bases). Germline assignment: CDR1 SNHLY and CDR2 FYNNEI. Trimming pared 9 bases from V and 1 base from J, leaving 16 bases between. The CDR3 is 15 residues long. The full variable domain, completed using reference TRBV2 and TRBJ1-5, is EPEVTQTPSHQVTQMGQEVILRCVPISNHLYFYWYRQILGQKVEFLVSFYNNEISEKSEIFDDQFSVERPDGSNFTLKIRSTKLEDSAMYFCARARGGSSNQPQHFGDGTRLSIL.

This clone appeared once. This chain links TRBV10-3 with TRBJ2-5; TRBD2 agrees at 7 bases. The CDR3 has 13 amino acids. Germline V CDR1 and CDR2: ENHRY, SYGVKD. Trimming took 9 bases from V and 2 from J; bases not matched to a gene: 6. Here the CDR3 DNA reads TGTGCCATTTCAGCGGGGAAGCAAGAGACCCAGTACTTC. Residues: CAISAGKQETQYF.

This rearrangement joins TRBV4-3 to TRBJ2-2, with 7 positions matching TRBD1. The V segment lost 0 bases and the J segment 7 bases; nucleotides outside the gene matches: 5. The CDR3 length is 15 residues. Germline values: CDR1 LGHNA, CDR2 YSLEER. CDR3 sequence (DNA): TGCGCCAGCAGCCAAGAGAGACAGGGAGACGGGGAGCTGTTTTTT. Translated, it gives CASSQERQGDGELFF.

The J gene is TRBJ2-1, the V gene TRBV10-1; 7 bases agree with TRBD2. The CDR3 runs 15 residues. Germline-derived CDR1 and CDR2 are WNHNN and SYGVQD (reference sequence). Unmatched junction bases numbered 7, after V lost 5 bases and J lost 3 bases. The CDR3: CASSTAGDLYNEQFF. Written as DNA, the CDR3 is TGCGCCAGCAGTACTGCGGGGGACCTCTACAATGAGCAGTTCTTC.

The chain uses TRBV7-2 and TRBJ2-1, with 7 bases that match TRBD1. Germline CDR1 is SGHTA and CDR2 is FQGNSA. The V segment lost 1 base and the J segment 1 base; nucleotides outside the gene matches: 10. The CDR3 length is 18 residues. This chain's CDR3 is CASSLDPTGVLSYNEQFF. The CDR3 bases are TGTGCCAGCAGCTTAGACCCTACAGGGGTTTTATCCTACAATGAGCAGTTCTTC.

The rearrangement joins TRBV6-6 to TRBJ2-7, with 8 bases identical to TRBD2. Germline lookup yields CDR1 MNHNY and CDR2 SVGAGI (reference sequence). This CDR3 has 15 residues. After removal of 2 bases from V and 6 bases from J, the junction contained 9 bases not matched to a gene. CDR3 coding DNA: TGTGCCAGCAGTTACAACCCGGGACTAGGGGTCGAGCAGTACTTC. Protein: CASSYNPGLGVEQYF.

The J gene is TRBJ2-1, the V gene TRBV5-1, with 8 nucleotides matching TRBD1. The CDR3 runs to 14 residues. The ends lost 7 bases at V and 2 bases at J; junction bases unmatched: 5. CDR1 and CDR2 (germline): SGHRS, YFSETQ. The CDR3 nucleotides read TGCGCCAGCCGCCCGGGACAGGCCTACAATGAGCAGTTCTTC. Residues: CASRPGQAYNEQFF.

The chain combines TRBV5-6 with TRBJ2-1; 7 bases fit TRBD1. CDR3 length equals 16 residues. V lost 0 bases to trimming and J lost 2 bases; unmatched junction nucleotides: 5. Germline V gene sequence: CDR1 SGHDT, CDR2 YYEEEE. CDR3 residues: CASSLVWQGAYNEQFF. The CDR3 DNA is TGTGCCAGCAGCTTGGTTTGGCAGGGGGCCTACAATGAGCAGTTCTTC.

This clone was counted only a few times. The chain links TRBV12-3 or TRBV12-4 to TRBJ2-5; tentatively, D is TRBD1 (6 bases). V was pared by 6 bases and J by 5 bases, with 13 bases between. This CDR3 has 13 residues. The CDR3 reads CASSQGTTETQYF. The CDR3 DNA reads TGTGCCAGCAGCCAAGGGACAACCGAGACCCAGTACTTC.